This T cell receptor (beta chain) appears in the sequencing data of a study of shared clonotypes between healthy human individuals. Study-level background: Each donor had three CD4 naive, three CD4 memory, two CD8 naive and one CD8 memory plate.

Naivety among CD8 cells was defined by CD45RO negativity and positive CCR7 selection, thereby excluding terminally differentiated effector memory CD45RA+ cells. Donors had no recently reported acute infections or vaccinations and were HIV-negative. The donors were all Caucasian adults (living in Nashville, Tennessee). The CDR3 spans 14 residues. V lost 5 bases, J lost 1 base, and 12 bases lay in between. Per germline, CDR1 MNHEY and CDR2 SMNVEV (reference sequence). The test was conducted at deep level. The method was immunoSEQ multiplex PCR; TCRdb's version includes in-frame clones alone and lacks a portion of them. The data contain about 1,800,000 clones, about 95% of them seen just once; the ten biggest clones take up more than 0.9%.

The chain couples TRBV27 to TRBJ2-7; D uncertain. The clonotype comes from a man between 18 and 35 years old in good health. The sample was naive CD8+ T cells sorted from blood. The CDR3 DNA reads TGTGCCAGCAGTCAATTGGACGGATCCTACGAGCAGTACTTC. It is translated as CASSQLDGSYEQYF.